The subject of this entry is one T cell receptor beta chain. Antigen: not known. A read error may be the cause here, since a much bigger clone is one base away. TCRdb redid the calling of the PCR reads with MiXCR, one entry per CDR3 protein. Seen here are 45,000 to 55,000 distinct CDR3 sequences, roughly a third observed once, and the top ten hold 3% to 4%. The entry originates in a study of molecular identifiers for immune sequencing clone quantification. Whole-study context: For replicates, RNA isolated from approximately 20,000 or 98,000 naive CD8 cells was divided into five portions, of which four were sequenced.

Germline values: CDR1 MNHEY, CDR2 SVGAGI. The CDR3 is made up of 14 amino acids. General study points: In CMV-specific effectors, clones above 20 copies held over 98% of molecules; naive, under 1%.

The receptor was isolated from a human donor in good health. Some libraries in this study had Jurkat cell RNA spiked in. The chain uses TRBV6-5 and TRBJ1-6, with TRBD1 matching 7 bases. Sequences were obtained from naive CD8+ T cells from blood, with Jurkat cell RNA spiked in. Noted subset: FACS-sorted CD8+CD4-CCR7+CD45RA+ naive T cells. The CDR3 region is CASSPGTANSPFHF. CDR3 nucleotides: TGTGCCAGCAGCCCCGGGACAGCAAATTCACCCTTCCACTTT.